The clone carrying this T cell receptor (beta chain) has a handful of counts. Antigen specificity is unknown. This CDR3 is built from 11 residues. Germline assignment: CDR1 MNHEY and CDR2 SVGAGI. Trimming left V 6 bases short and J 9 bases short, with 11 bases between. The entry originates in a study of beta chain features in type 1 diabetes. Whole-study findings and limits: VDJ junctions in type 1 diabetes patients carried more deletions and fewer insertions. A closer apparent resemblance between naive, central memory and Treg TCRB repertoires was seen in patients than in healthy donors. A moderate, significant TCRB CDR3 shortening appeared in type 1 diabetes across four CD4+ subsets.

Since all of the isolated RNA was reverse transcribed, expressed TCRB transcripts were what got sequenced. Naive, central memory and regulatory T cell samples produced a mean of about 3.5 million reads. The repertoire was sequenced with immunoSEQ multiplex PCR; TCRdb's copy has only in-frame clones and lacks some. The sample has 240,000 or so clones, about 14% seen once. The sample taken for sequencing was naive CD4+ T cells from blood. The chain links TRBV6-5 to TRBJ1-1; the D gene is possibly TRBD1 (5 bases). The TCR sequence derives from a man under 40 with type 1 diabetes. CDR3 coding DNA: TGTGCCAGCAGCTGGGGGGAAAAAGCTTTCTTT. It codes for CASSWGEKAFF.